This T cell receptor beta chain emerged from a study of cytomegalovirus exposure and HLA in healthy donors. About the study: Early release data held tens of millions of unique TCRs from HLA-typed donors. Study-level results: Cytomegalovirus-associated status was assigned to some 180 TCR beta chains.

The CDR3 has 15 residues. The PCR made use of 60 Vbeta and 13 Jbeta primers. The repertoire was sequenced with immunoSEQ multiplex PCR; TCRdb's copy has only in-frame clones and lacks some. The top ten hold more than 3% of the sample, which has more than 95,000 clones, 65% to 85% seen once. Note on this clone: The target antigen is unknown.

The chain uses TRBV21-1 and TRBJ1-5; the tabulated D call, TRBD1, remains unverified against the DNA. TRBV21-1 is recorded as a pseudogene. The clonotype was recovered from a man aged 18 to 29 in good health and CMV-seropositive. Sequencing was done on a sample of PBMCs. The CDR3 DNA follows: TGTGCCAGCAGCAAAGCCGACAGCCCATATCAGCCCCAGCATTTT. Its protein is CASSKADSPYQPQHF.